Given below is one T cell receptor (beta chain) in context. Clones were sequenced by immunoSEQ multiplex PCR, and TCRdb holds only the in-frame ones, with some missing. The sample holds some 690,000 clones, 80% to 95% seen once. CDR3 length: 15 residues. Germline lookup yields CDR1 MRHNA and CDR2 SNTAGT. The V gene lost 6 bases and the J gene lost 5 bases, with 16 bases spanning the gap. The record originates from a study of shared clonotypes between healthy human individuals. Sequenced material: memory CD8+ T cells from PBMCs. Subset here: CD45RO+ cells pooled with CCR7-negative TemRA cells. This clonotype was obtained from a young man in good health. Some clones in this sample may be carry-over from other donors' samples. This sequence joins TRBV6-4 and TRBJ2-2; TRBD1 might be the D (5 bases). Written as DNA, the CDR3 is TGTGCCAGCAGCCCGGTTGTGGGGCGAACCGGGGAGCTGTTTTTT. Amino acids: CASSPVVGRTGELFF.